This T cell receptor beta chain originates from a study of T cell repertoires in cytomegalovirus infection. Using its own MiXCR run on the reads, TCRdb lists one record per CDR3 protein. Among about 310,000 distinct CDR3 sequences listed, roughly 25% were seen once. CDR1 MDHEN and CDR2 SYDVKM come from the germline V gene. The V and J ends lost 7 bases and 3 bases respectively, with 9 bases between them. The CDR3 runs 12 residues. Note on this clonotype: Its antigen is undetermined.

The chain couples TRBV28 to TRBJ1-1, with D unresolved. The source of this sequence is a human donor in good health (CMV status not recorded). Some clones in this sample may be carry-over from other donors' samples. The sequencing used cultured PBMCs, collected from culture after CMV antigen stimulation. CDR3 DNA: TGTGCCAGCACTACAAGTCACACTGAAGCTTTCTTT. Its protein product is CASTTSHTEAFF. Complete variable domain (other parts from reference TRBV28 and TRBJ1-1): DVKVTQSSRYLVKRTGEKVFLECVQDMDHENMFWYRQDPGLGLRLIYFSYDVKMKEKGDIPEGYSVSREKKERFSLILESASTNQTSMYLCASTTSHTEAFFGQGTRLTVV.